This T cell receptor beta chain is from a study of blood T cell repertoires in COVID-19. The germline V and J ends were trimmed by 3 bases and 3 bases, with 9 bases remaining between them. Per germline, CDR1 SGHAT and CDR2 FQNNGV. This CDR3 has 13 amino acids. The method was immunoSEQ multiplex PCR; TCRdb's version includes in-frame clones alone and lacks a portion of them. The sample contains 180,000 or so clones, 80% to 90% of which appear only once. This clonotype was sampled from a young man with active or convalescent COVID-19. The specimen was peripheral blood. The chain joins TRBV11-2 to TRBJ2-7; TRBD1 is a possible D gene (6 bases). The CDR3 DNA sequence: TGTGCCAGCAGCTTTGGACAGCTCTACGAGCAGTACGTC. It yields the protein CASSFGQLYEQYV.